This entry lists 28 T cell receptor beta chains sequenced from one sample in a study of sequential checkpoint blockade in melanoma (dated 2019 in TCRdb). The receptor library was made with the immunoSEQ multiplex PCR assay. In its TCRdb copy, this immuneACCESS table keeps in-frame sequences only and misses some clones. Where compared with another copy, unresolved V genes explain less than half of these, and the others have no known cause. The sample data list just under 5,500 clones, and roughly 50% of these were observed just once. The ten largest clones represent around 45% of the sample. The treatment or condition label, read with the paper, signifies: randomized to nivolumab then ipilimumab (arm A) or the reverse (arm B). Sequences were derived from CD8+ T cells sorted from blood (inferred from file names), sampled from a patient given nivolumab and ipilimumab in sequence. The origin of the receptors is a human donor with melanoma.

The genes are TRBV7-8 and TRBJ1-1; D is unclear. Germline V gene lookup returns CDR1 SGHVS and CDR2 FQNEAQ. V lost 0 bases and J lost 0, with 11 bases in between. The CDR3 contains 16 residues. CDR3 in amino acids: CASSLATITMNTEAFF. In DNA, the CDR3 is TGTGCCAGCAGCTTAGCCACAATTACTATGAACACTGAAGCTTTCTTT. Drawing the rest from reference TRBV7-8 and TRBJ1-1, the complete variable domain is GAGVSQSPRYKVAKRGQDVALRCDPISGHVSLFWYQQALGQGPEFLTYFQNEAQLDKSGLPSDRFFAERPEGSVSTLKIQRTQQEDSAVYLCASSLATITMNTEAFFGQGTRLTVV.

This clone came up a few times. This probably arose from a read error, given a far larger clone one base away. The V gene is TRBV30, the J gene TRBJ2-7; 8 bases map to TRBD1. This CDR3 is built from 14 residues. The V and J ends lost 2 bases and 7 bases, in that order; junction bases with no gene match: 10. The germline V gene has CDR1 GTSNPN and CDR2 SVGIG (reference sequence). The CDR3 reads CAWSTDRAYNEQYF. DNA for the CDR3: TGTGCCTGGAGTACGGACAGGGCATACAATGAGCAGTACTTC.

This clone has a handful of counts. This sequence joins TRBV9 and TRBJ2-1, with D tentatively TRBD2 (6 bases). The CDR3 has 16 residues. Germline lookup yields CDR1 SGDLS and CDR2 YYNGEE. V was cut by 0 bases and J by 3 bases, with 13 bases left in between. Here the CDR3 reads CASSVGGEAIYNEQFF. CDR3 sequence (DNA): TGTGCCAGCAGCGTAGGAGGGGAGGCGATCTACAATGAGCAGTTCTTC.

This clone has a single count. The DNA of the CDR3 is TGCGCCAGCAGCACCAGCGGTCCAGGGACCCAGTACTTC. The encoded protein is CASSTSGPGTQYF. The chain links TRBV5-1 to TRBJ2-5, with D perhaps TRBD2 (5 bases). Germline values: CDR1 SGHRS, CDR2 YFSETQ. Trimming took 4 bases from V and 7 from J, leaving 14 bases between them. The CDR3 consists of 13 residues.

J is TRBJ1-2 and V is TRBV5-5; 9 bases fit TRBD1. The germline CDR1 and CDR2 sequences are SGHKS and YYEKEE (reference sequence). The CDR3 consists of 14 residues. The trim removed 2 bases at V and 4 bases at J, leaving 3 bases unmatched. The CDR3 nucleotides are TGTGCCAGCAGCTTCGGACAGGGGAGCTATGGCTACACCTTC. Translated: CASSFGQGSYGYTF.

The chain uses TRBV9 and TRBJ2-4; the D gene is possibly TRBD1 (6 bases). Per the germline V gene, CDR1 is SGDLS and CDR2 is YYNGEE. Trimming left V 3 bases short and J 3 bases short, with 16 bases between. This CDR3 contains 16 residues. The CDR3 DNA reads as TGTGCCAGCAGCGCCCACAGGGCTGGGGGCAAAAACATTCAGTACTTC. Its translation is CASSAHRAGGKNIQYF.

By share of the sample, this clone is medium-sized. The chain has TRBV7-9 and TRBJ1-6; TRBD1 agrees at 10 bases. The CDR3 length is 15 residues. CDR1 SEHNR and CDR2 FQNEAQ come from the germline V gene (reference sequence). The trim removed 5 bases at V and 6 bases at J, leaving 4 bases unmatched. DNA of the CDR3: TGTGCCAGCAGCCGGGACAGGGGTTTTAATTCACCCCTCCACTTT. Translating gives CASSRDRGFNSPLHF.

The rearrangement links TRBV4-1 to TRBJ1-5; D unresolved. The CDR3 is 16 residues long. Between the trimmed V and J ends, which lost 1 base and 3 bases, there was a span of 13 bases. The germline CDR1 and CDR2 sequences are MGHRA and YSYEKL. CDR3 residues: CASSQVTSGVNQPQHF. CDR3 sequence (DNA): TGCGCCAGCAGCCAAGTTACCTCCGGGGTCAATCAGCCCCAGCATTTT.

CDR3 amino acids: CASSYQTQGLETQYF. The DNA of the CDR3 is TGTGCCAGCAGTTACCAGACACAGGGGTTGGAGACCCAGTACTTC. The chain joins TRBV6-5 to TRBJ2-5; 7 bases agree with TRBD1. This CDR3 is built from 15 residues. V shed 2 bases and J 5 bases; nucleotides not matched to a gene: 8. Germline loops: CDR1 MNHEY, CDR2 SVGAGI.

This clone was recorded once. The junction departs from germline at one end; a sequencing error may be responsible. At the DNA level, this CDR3 is encoded by other sequences in the same sample as well. The chain has TRBV6-1 and TRBJ1-3; 7 bases fit TRBD1. The CDR3 has 17 residues. Per germline, CDR1 MNHNS and CDR2 SASEGT. The CDR3 DNA reads as TGCGCCAGCAGTGAAGCTTGGGACAGCCTCTCTGGAAACACCATATATTTT. This sequence encodes CASSEAWDSLSGNTIYF.

This sequence joins TRBV5-1 and TRBJ1-1; no clear D. CDR1 SGHRS and CDR2 YFSETQ come from the germline V gene. Trimming removed 3 bases at V and 7 bases at J, with 10 bases between. The CDR3 extends over 12 amino acids. Here the CDR3 reads CASSSLGVEAFF. The CDR3 DNA sequence: TGCGCCAGCAGCTCCCTCGGGGTTGAAGCTTTCTTT.

This clone qualifies as medium-sized. The J gene is TRBJ2-7, the V gene TRBV7-9; weak D call: TRBD2 (6 bases). The length of the CDR3 is 14 residues. CDR1 and CDR2 from the germline V gene are SEHNR and FQNEAQ (reference sequence). Trimming removed 8 bases at V and 1 base at J, with 15 bases between. Written as DNA, the CDR3 is TGTGCCAGCCGGGGGATAGGAGGGTCCTACGAGCAGTACTTC. This translates into CASRGIGGSYEQYF.

The chain links TRBV4-3 to TRBJ1-6, with TRBD1 as a possible D gene (5 bases). Trimming stripped 4 bases from V and 7 bases from J, with 17 bases between. Germline-derived CDR1 and CDR2 are LGHNA and YSLEER. The length of the CDR3 is 16 residues. The CDR3 loop is CASSRGRGFENSPLHF. In nucleotides, the CDR3 is TGCGCCAGCAGCCGCGGGCGGGGCTTCGAGAATTCACCCCTCCACTTT.

V and J are TRBV4-3 and TRBJ2-5; no firm D call. The better agreement between TRBJ2-7 and the DNA end casts doubt on the J call. The CDR3 spans 16 residues. Germline V gene data show CDR1 as LGHNA and CDR2 as YSLEER. CDR3 amino acids: CASSQDLGGWSYEQYF. The CDR3 nucleotides are TGCGCCAGCAGCCAAGATCTCGGCGGATGGTCCTACGAGCAGTACTTC.

In its sample, this clone was seen a few times. The chain has TRBV27 and TRBJ1-2; tentatively, D is TRBD1 (5 bases). The CDR3 totals 14 residues. Per the germline V gene, CDR1 is MNHEY and CDR2 is SMNVEV (reference sequence). Deletions cut 3 bases from V and 6 bases from J, with 14 bases between. CDR3: CASSFVGGINGYTF. In nucleotides, the CDR3 is TGTGCCAGCAGTTTTGTCGGGGGGATTAATGGCTACACCTTC.

The chain carries TRBV2 and TRBJ1-5, with TRBD1 matching 8 bases. The CDR3 loop spans 14 amino acids. Germline values: CDR1 SNHLY, CDR2 FYNNEI. V shed 9 bases and J 3 bases; nucleotides not matched to a gene: 7. The CDR3 DNA reads TGTGCCAGTGGACAGGGCCCTTCCAATCAGCCCCAGCATTTT. It codes for CASGQGPSNQPQHF.

V is TRBV27 and J is TRBJ1-3; 8 nucleotides line up with TRBD1. Germline CDR1 MNHEY, CDR2 SMNVEV (reference sequence). After removal of 2 bases from V and 4 bases from J, the junction contained 7 bases not matched to a gene. The CDR3 runs to 16 residues. The CDR3 protein is CASSLGGRGPGNTIYF. The CDR3 DNA reads as TGTGCCAGCAGTTTAGGTGGCAGGGGGCCCGGAAACACCATATATTTT.

V usage is TRBV2 and J usage is TRBJ2-1, with TRBD1 as a possible D gene (6 bases). V lost 3 bases, J lost 0 bases, and 9 bases lay in between. Germline loops: CDR1 SNHLY, CDR2 FYNNEI. The CDR3 extends over 15 amino acids. CDR3 sequence reads: CASSDRGNSYNEQFF. DNA for the CDR3: TGTGCCAGCAGTGATAGGGGGAACTCCTACAATGAGCAGTTCTTC. The variable domain in full, with the rest retrieved from reference TRBV2 and TRBJ2-1, is EPEVTQTPSHQVTQMGQEVILRCVPISNHLYFYWYRQILGQKVEFLVSFYNNEISEKSEIFDDQFSVERPDGSNFTLKIRSTKLEDSAMYFCASSDRGNSYNEQFFGPGTRLTVL.

The chain carries TRBV7-2 and TRBJ1-2; 10 nucleotides line up with TRBD1. The CDR3 covers 16 residues. Germline V gene data show CDR1 as SGHTA and CDR2 as FQGNSA. The junction had 7 bases not matched to a gene; V was cut back by 4 bases and J by 2 bases. The CDR3 region has the DNA TGTGCCAGCAGCTATTATGCGGGACAGGGGAACTATGGCTACACCTTC. Translated: CASSYYAGQGNYGYTF.

The J gene is TRBJ2-7, the V gene TRBV4-3, with D possibly TRBD1 on 5 matching bases. Trimming removed 0 bases at V and 5 bases at J, with 14 bases between. Germline values: CDR1 LGHNA, CDR2 YSLEER. The CDR3 runs to 15 residues. Written as DNA, the CDR3 is TGCGCCAGCAGCCAAGACGTCAGGGCGGCGGACGAGCAGTACTTC. It yields the protein CASSQDVRAADEQYF.

A single count supports this clone. This chain joins TRBV6-1 and TRBJ2-5; a possible D gene is TRBD1 (6 bases). The DNA matches TRBJ2-7 better at its end, which makes the J call doubtful. The CDR3 has 15 residues. CDR1 is MNHNS and CDR2 is SASEGT in the germline V gene. CDR3 amino acids: CASSEIAQGAYEQYF. CDR3 coding DNA: TGTGCCAGCAGTGAAATTGCACAGGGAGCCTACGAGCAGTACTTC.

The rearrangement uses TRBV28 and TRBJ2-6; 7 bases fit TRBD1. The CDR3 loop spans 18 amino acids. V dropped 7 bases and J dropped 0; count of bases not matched to a gene: 12. Looked up from germline, CDR1 is MDHEN and CDR2 is SYDVKM. DNA of the CDR3: TGTGCCAGCACCAAACGACAGGGTCGGAACTCTGGGGCCAACGTCCTGACTTTC. This encodes CASTKRQGRNSGANVLTF.

The rearrangement joins TRBV6-5 to TRBJ2-5; 9 nucleotides align to TRBD1. The CDR3 is 14 amino acids. The V and J ends lost 6 bases and 7 bases, in that order; junction bases with no gene match: 9. In germline, CDR1 is MNHEY, CDR2 SVGAGI. The CDR3 coding sequence is TGTGCCAGCAGGCCGACAGGGGGGTTTGGGACCCAGTACTTC. It is translated as CASRPTGGFGTQYF.

CDR3 bases: TGTGCCAGTAGGGGGGGGACAGATACGCAGTATTTT. Translating gives CASRGGTDTQYF. The gene calls are TRBV27 and TRBJ2-3, with D possibly matching TRBD2 (7 bases). The germline CDR1 and CDR2 sequences are MNHEY and SMNVEV (reference sequence). The V end was cut by 9 bases, the J end by 3 bases, with 10 bases between. The CDR3 loop spans 12 amino acids.

The rearrangement links TRBV7-2 to TRBJ2-1; D is perhaps TRBD2 (7 bases). The ends were cut back, 3 bases at V and 7 bases at J, with 16 bases in the middle. Germline-derived CDR1 and CDR2 are SGHTA and FQGNSA. This CDR3 is built from 15 residues. The CDR3 protein is CASSLGGGLGNEQFF. CDR3 nucleotides: TGTGCCAGCAGCTTGGGGGGGGGCCTTGGTAATGAGCAGTTCTTC.

The gene calls are TRBV4-1 and TRBJ1-6; 10 bases match TRBD1. The trim removed 0 bases at V and 8 bases at J, leaving 7 bases unmatched. The CDR3 is 17 residues long. The V gene's germline CDR1 is MGHRA and CDR2 YSYEKL. The CDR3: CASSQEGGQGGHSPLHF. In nucleotides, the CDR3 is TGCGCCAGCAGCCAAGAAGGAGGACAGGGGGGACATTCACCCCTCCACTTT.

The chain links TRBV7-6 to TRBJ1-5; D is unresolved. This CDR3 spans 13 amino acids. CDR1 and CDR2 (germline): SGHVS, FNYEAQ. The V end lost 3 bases, the J end lost 4 bases, and 7 bases lay between the germline ends. The CDR3 is CASSFGGNQPQHF. The CDR3 DNA reads TGTGCCAGCAGCTTCGGCGGGAATCAGCCCCAGCATTTT.

This sequence joins TRBV29-1 and TRBJ2-1, with TRBD2 matching 7 bases. There are 16 residues in the CDR3. The J segment lost 4 bases and the V segment lost 3 bases, leaving 12 bases of the junction unmatched. Germline assignment: CDR1 SQVTM and CDR2 ANQGSEA. The CDR3 here is CSVEAAPAGPYNEQFF. The CDR3 bases are TGCAGCGTTGAGGCCGCCCCAGCGGGACCTTACAATGAGCAGTTCTTC.